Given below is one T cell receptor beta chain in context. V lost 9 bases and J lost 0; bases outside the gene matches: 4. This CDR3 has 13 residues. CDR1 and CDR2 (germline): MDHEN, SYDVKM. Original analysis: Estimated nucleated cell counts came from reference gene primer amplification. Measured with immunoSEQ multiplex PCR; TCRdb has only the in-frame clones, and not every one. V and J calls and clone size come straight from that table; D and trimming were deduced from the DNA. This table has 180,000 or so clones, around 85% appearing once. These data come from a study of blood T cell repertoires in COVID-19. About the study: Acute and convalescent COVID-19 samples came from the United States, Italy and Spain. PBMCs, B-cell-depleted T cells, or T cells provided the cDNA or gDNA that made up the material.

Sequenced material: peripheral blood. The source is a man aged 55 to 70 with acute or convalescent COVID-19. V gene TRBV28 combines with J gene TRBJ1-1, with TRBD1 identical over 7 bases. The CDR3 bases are TGTGCCAGTTGGGGACAGATGAACACTGAAGCTTTCTTT. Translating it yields CASWGQMNTEAFF.